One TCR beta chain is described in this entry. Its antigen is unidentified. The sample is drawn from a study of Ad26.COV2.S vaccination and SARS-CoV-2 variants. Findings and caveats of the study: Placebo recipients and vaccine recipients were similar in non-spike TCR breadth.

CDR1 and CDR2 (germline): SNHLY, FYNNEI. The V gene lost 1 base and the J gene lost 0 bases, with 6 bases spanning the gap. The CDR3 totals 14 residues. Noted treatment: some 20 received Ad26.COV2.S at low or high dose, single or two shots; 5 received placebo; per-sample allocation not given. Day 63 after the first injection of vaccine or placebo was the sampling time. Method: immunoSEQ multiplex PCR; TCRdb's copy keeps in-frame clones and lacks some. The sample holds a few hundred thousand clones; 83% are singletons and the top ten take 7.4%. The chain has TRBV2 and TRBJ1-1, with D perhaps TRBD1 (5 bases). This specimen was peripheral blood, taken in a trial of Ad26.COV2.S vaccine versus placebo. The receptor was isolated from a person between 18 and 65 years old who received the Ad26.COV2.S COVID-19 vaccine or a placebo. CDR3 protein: CASSEGDLNTEAFF. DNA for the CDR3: TGTGCCAGCAGTGAAGGGGACTTGAACACTGAAGCTTTCTTT.